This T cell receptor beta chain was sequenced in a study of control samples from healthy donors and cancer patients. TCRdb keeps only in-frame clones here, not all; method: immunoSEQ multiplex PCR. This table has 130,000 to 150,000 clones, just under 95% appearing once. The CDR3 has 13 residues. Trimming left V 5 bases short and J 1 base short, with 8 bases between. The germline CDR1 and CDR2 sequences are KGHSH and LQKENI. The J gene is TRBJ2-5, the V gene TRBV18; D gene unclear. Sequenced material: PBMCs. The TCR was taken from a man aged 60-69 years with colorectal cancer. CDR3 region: CASSSASQETQYF. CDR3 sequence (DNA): TGTGCCAGCTCATCGGCAAGCCAAGAGACCCAGTACTTC.